The text below deals with one TCR beta chain. The data were taken from a study of blood T cell repertoires in COVID-19. Study details: Donors in the United States, Italy and Spain gave samples during acute or convalescent COVID-19.

Participants' own reports of clinical history determined their cohort assignment. The ends lost 5 bases at V and 5 bases at J; junction bases unmatched: 6. This CDR3 has 13 amino acids. Germline CDR1 and CDR2: SGDLS and YYNGEE. As handled by the study authors: It was from reference gene primer amplification that nucleated cell counts were estimated. Assay used: immunoSEQ multiplex PCR; TCRdb lists only in-frame clones, some missing. That table is the source of V, J and clone size, and D and trimming were worked out from the DNA. The sample consists of approximately 150,000 clones, approximately 80% of them appearing once.

The sample taken for sequencing was PBMCs or T cells enriched from blood (not recorded which). The sequence derives from a man aged 35 to 55 who had recovered from COVID-19. The chain links TRBV9 to TRBJ1-2; 7 nucleotides match TRBD1. For the CDR3, the DNA is TGTGCCAGCAGGGAAGCGACAGGGTATGGCTACACCTTC. Translated, it gives CASREATGYGYTF.